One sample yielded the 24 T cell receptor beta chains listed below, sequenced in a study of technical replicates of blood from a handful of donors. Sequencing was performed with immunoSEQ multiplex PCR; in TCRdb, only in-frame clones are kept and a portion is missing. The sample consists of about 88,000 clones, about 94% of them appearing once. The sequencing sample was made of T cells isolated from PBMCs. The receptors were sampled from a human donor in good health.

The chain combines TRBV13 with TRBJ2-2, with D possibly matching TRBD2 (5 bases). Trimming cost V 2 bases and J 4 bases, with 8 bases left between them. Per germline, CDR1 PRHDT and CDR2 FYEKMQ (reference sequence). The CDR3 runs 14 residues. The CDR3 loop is CASSLIGSTGELFF. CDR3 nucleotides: TGTGCCAGCAGCTTAATAGGGAGCACCGGGGAGCTGTTTTTT.

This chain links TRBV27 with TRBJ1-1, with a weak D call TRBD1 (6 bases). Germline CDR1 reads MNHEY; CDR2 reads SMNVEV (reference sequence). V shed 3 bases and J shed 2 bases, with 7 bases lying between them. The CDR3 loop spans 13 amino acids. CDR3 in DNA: TGTGCCAGCAGTTTGGGACACAACACTGAAGCTTTCTTT. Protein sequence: CASSLGHNTEAFF.

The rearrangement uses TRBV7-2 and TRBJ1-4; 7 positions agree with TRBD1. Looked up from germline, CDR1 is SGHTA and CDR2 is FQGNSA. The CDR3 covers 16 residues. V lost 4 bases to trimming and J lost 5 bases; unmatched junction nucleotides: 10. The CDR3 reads CASSSRPRGNNEKLFF. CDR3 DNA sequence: TGTGCCAGCAGCTCCAGGCCCAGGGGGAACAATGAAAAACTGTTTTTT.

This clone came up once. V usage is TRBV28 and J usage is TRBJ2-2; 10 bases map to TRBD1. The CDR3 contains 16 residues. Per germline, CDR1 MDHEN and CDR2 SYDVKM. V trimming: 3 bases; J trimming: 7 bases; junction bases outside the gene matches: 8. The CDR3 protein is CASSLPGTGVGGELFF. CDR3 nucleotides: TGTGCCAGCAGTTTGCCCGGGACAGGGGTCGGCGGGGAGCTGTTTTTT.

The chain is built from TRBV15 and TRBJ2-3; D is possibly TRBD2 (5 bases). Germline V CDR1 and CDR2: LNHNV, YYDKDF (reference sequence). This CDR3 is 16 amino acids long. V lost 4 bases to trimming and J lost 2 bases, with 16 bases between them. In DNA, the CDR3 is TGTGCCACCAGCAACCCGACCGGGAAGGACACAGATACGCAGTATTTT. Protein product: CATSNPTGKDTDTQYF.

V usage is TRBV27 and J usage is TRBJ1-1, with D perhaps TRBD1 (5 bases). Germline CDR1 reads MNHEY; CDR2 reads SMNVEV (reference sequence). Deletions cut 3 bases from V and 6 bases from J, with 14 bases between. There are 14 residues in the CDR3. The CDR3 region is CASSFGVGEAEAFF. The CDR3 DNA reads TGTGCCAGCAGTTTTGGGGTAGGGGAGGCTGAAGCTTTCTTT.

Written as DNA, the CDR3 is TGTGCCAGCCTATGGACTGTCACAGATACGCAGTATTTT. It yields the protein CASLWTVTDTQYF. The chain employs TRBV6-1 and TRBJ2-3; maybe TRBD2 (5 bases). Germline V CDR1 and CDR2: MNHNS, SASEGT. Trimming removed 8 bases from V and 2 bases from J, with 11 bases in between. The CDR3 is made up of 13 amino acids.

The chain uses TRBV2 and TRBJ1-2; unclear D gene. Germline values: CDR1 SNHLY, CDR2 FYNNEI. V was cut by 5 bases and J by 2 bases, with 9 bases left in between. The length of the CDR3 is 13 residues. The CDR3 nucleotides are TGTGCCAGCAGTCTAGGATTCAACTATGGCTACACCTTC. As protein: CASSLGFNYGYTF.

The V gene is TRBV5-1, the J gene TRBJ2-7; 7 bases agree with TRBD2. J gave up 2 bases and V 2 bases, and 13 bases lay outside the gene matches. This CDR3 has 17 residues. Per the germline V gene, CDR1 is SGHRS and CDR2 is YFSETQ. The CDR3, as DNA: TGCGCCAGCAGCTTCGCGAGAGGGGACTACCGACCCTACGAGCAGTACTTC. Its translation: CASSFARGDYRPYEQYF.

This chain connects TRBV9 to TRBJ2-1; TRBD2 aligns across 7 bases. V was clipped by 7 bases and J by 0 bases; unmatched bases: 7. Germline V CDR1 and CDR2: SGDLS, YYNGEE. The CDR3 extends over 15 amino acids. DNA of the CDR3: TGTGCCAGCGGAGCGGGACCGAGCTCCTACAATGAGCAGTTCTTC. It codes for CASGAGPSSYNEQFF. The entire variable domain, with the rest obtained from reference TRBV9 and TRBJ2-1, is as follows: DSGVTQTPKHLITATGQRVTLRCSPRSGDLSVYWYQQSLDQGLQFLIQYYNGEERAKGNILERFSAQQFPDLHSELNLSSLELGDSALYFCASGAGPSSYNEQFFGPGTRLTVL.

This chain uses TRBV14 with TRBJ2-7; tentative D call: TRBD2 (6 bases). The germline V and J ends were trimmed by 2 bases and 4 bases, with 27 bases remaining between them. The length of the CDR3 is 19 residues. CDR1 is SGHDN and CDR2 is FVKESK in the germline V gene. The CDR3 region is CASSQTAGWVPNAGYEQYF. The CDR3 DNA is TGTGCCAGCAGCCAAACGGCGGGATGGGTGCCTAACGCGGGTTACGAGCAGTACTTC.

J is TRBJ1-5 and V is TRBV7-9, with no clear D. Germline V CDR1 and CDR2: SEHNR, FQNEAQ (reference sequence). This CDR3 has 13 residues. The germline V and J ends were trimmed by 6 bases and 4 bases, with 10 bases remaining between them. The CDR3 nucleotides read TGTGCCAGCAGTTCGGCCGGGAATCAGCCCCAGCATTTT. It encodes CASSSAGNQPQHF. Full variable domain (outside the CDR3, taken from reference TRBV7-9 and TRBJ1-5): DTGVSQNPRHKITKRGQNVTFRCDPISEHNRLYWYRQTLGQGPEFLTYFQNEAQLEKSRLLSDRFSAERPKGSFSTLEIQRTEQGDSAMYLCASSSAGNQPQHFGDGTRLSIL.

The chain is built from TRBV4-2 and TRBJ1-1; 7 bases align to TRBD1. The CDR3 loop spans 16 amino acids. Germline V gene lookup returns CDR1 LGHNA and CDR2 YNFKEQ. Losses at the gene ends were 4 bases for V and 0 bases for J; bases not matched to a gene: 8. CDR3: CASSPGGTDMNTEAFF. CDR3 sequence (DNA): TGTGCCAGCAGCCCTGGCGGGACAGATATGAACACTGAAGCTTTCTTT.

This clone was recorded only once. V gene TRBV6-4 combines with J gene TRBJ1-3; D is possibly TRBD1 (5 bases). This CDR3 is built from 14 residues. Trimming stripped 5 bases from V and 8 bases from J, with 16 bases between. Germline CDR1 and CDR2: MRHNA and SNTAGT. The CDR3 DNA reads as TGTGCCAGCAGTCCCAGGGAGGTTAGGGACACCATATATTTT. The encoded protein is CASSPREVRDTIYF.

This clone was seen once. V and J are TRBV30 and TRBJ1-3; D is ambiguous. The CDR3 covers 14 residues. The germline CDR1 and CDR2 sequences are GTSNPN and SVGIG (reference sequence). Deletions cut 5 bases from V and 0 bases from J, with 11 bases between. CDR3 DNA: TGTGCCTGGGAGAGAAGCCGCTCTGGAAACACCATATATTTT. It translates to CAWERSRSGNTIYF.

CDR3 coding DNA: TGCGCCAGCAGCTTCTTGACTAGCAGTAACTACGAGCAGTACTTC. This gives the protein CASSFLTSSNYEQYF. The genes are TRBV5-1 and TRBJ2-7; 7 positions agree with TRBD2. Looked up from germline, CDR1 is SGHRS and CDR2 is YFSETQ. V gave up 2 bases and J gave up 3 bases; unmatched junction bases: 8. The CDR3 covers 15 residues.

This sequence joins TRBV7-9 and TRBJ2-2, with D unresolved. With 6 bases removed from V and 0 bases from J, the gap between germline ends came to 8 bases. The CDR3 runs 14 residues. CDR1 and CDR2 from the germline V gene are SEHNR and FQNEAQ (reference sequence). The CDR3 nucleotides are TGTGCCAGCAGACAGATCGCGAACACCGGGGAGCTGTTTTTT. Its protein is CASRQIANTGELFF.

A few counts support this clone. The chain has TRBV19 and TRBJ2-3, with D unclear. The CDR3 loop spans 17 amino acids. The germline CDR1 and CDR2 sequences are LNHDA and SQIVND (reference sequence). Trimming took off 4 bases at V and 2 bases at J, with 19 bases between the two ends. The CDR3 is CASSRSLTRSVTDTQYF. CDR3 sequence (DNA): TGTGCCAGTAGTAGATCCCTGACGCGGAGTGTCACAGATACGCAGTATTTT.

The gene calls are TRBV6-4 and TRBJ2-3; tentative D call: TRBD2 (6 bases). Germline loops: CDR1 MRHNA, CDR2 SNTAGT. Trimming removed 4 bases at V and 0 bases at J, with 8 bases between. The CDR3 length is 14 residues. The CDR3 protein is CASSVSGSTDTQYF. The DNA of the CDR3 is TGTGCCAGCAGTGTTAGCGGTAGCACAGATACGCAGTATTTT.

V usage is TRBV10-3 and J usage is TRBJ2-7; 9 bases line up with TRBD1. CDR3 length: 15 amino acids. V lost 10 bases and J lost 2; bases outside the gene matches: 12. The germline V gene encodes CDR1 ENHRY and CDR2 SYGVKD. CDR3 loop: CATNGPGQGTYEQYF. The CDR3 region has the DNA TGTGCCACAAACGGTCCGGGACAGGGAACCTACGAGCAGTACTTC.

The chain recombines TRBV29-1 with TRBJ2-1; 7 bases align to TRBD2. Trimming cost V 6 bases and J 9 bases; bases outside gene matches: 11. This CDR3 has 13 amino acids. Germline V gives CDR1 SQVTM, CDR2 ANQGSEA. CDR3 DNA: TGCAGCGTCCGGGGCGGGGGTGGCGGTGAGCAGTTCTTC. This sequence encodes CSVRGGGGGEQFF.

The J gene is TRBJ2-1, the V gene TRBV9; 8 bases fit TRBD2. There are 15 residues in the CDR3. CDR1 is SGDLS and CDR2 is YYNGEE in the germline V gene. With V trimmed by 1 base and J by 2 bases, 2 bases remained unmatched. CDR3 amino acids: CASSVSGLAYNEQFF. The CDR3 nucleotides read TGTGCCAGCAGCGTATCGGGACTAGCCTACAATGAGCAGTTCTTC.

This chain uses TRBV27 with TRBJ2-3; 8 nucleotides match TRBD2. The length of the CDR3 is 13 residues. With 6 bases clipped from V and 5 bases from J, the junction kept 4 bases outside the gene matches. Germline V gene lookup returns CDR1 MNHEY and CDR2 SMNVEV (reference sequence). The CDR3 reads CASRLTSEDTQYF. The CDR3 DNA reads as TGTGCCAGCAGACTGACTAGCGAAGATACGCAGTATTTT.

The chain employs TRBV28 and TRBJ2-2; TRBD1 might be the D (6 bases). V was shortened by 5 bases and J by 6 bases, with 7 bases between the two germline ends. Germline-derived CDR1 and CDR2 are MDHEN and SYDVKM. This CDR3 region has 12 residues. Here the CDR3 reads CASSDRPGELFF. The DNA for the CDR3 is TGTGCCAGCAGTGACAGGCCCGGGGAGCTGTTTTTT.